The present entry profiles one TCR beta chain with its context. This record belongs to a study of blood T cell repertoires in COVID-19. Study-level background: From the United States, Italy and Spain came samples of acute and convalescent COVID-19. T cells, B-cell-depleted T cells, or PBMCs supplied cDNA or gDNA.

Original methodology: Estimation of nucleated cell counts relied on the amplification of reference gene primers. The table came from immunoSEQ multiplex PCR; TCRdb's copy has only in-frame clones and leaves some out. That table furnishes V, J and clone size, whereas the DNA furnished D and trimming. The data show 150,000 to 200,000 clones, with 80% to 90% seen just once and over 3.5% held by the top ten. This CDR3 is built from 15 residues. J was trimmed by 6 bases and V by 4 bases; bases with no gene match: 5. Germline V gene lookup returns CDR1 MRHNA and CDR2 SNTAGT. Material for sequencing was peripheral blood. The origin of this receptor is a man younger than 35 with active or convalescent COVID-19. The chain uses TRBV6-4 and TRBJ2-3; 12 positions match TRBD2. As DNA, the CDR3 is TGTGCCAGCAGTGGCGGACTAGCGGGAACTGATACGCAGTATTTT. It codes for CASSGGLAGTDTQYF.